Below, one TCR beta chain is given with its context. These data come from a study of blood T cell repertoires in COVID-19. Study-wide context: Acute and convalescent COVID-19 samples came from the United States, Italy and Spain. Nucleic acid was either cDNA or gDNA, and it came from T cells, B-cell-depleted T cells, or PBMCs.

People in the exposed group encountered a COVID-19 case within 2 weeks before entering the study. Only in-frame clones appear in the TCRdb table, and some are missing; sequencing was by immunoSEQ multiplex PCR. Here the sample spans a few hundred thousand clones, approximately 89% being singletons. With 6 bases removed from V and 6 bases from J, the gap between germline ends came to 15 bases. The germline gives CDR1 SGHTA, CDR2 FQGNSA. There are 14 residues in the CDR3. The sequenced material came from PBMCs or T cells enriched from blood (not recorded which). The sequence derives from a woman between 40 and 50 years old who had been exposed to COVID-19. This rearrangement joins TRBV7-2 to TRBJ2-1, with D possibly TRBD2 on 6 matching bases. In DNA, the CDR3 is TGTGCCAGCAGTAACCGGGACTTGATCAATGAGCAGTTCTTC. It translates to CASSNRDLINEQFF.